The rows below give T cell receptor beta chains drawn from one sample of a study of blood T cell repertoires in COVID-19. Profiled with immunoSEQ multiplex PCR; TCRdb holds only in-frame clones, not every one. Of a few hundred thousand clones in the sample, about 90% were seen once. The sample taken for sequencing was peripheral blood. The receptor set was obtained from a woman aged 60 to 75 with COVID-19, enrolled during active disease. The CDR3 runs from the conserved cysteine through the conserved F or W.

V: TRBV3-1/TRBV3-2; length: 13; CDR3: CASSQDPFNEQFF
V: TRBV4-1; length: 14; CDR3: CASRGIRVNTEAFF
V: TRBV2; length: 12; CDR3: CASSELNTEAFF
V: TRBV12-5; length: 14; CDR3: CASGLIGYSYEQYF
V: TRBV5-1; length: 16; CDR3: CASSYYSDRGASPLHF
V: TRBV24-1; length: 17; CDR3: CATSDSRTGGSYNEQFF
V: TRBV7-7; length: 14; CDR3: CASSLGLSGETQYF
V: TRBV28; length: 17; CDR3: CASSPSAGLLYNSPLHF
V: TRBV6-5; length: 13; CDR3: CASRLLGGRGYTF
V: TRBV7-2; length: 18; CDR3: CASSLGYAGPESNQPQHF
V: TRBV6-1; length: 14; CDR3: CASSEDRGANTQYF
V: TRBV5-1; length: 16; CDR3: CASSPGPGQYRDTQYF
V: TRBV30; length: 11; CDR3: CAWNRDRQATF
V: TRBV18; length: 14; CDR3: CVSSPRRGTTEAFF
V: TRBV7-2; length: 14; CDR3: CASSPRTGSYEQYF
V: TRBV18; length: 14; CDR3: CASSPPQGANVLTF
V: TRBV6-5; length: 15; CDR3: CASIRGWAGDSPLHF
V: TRBV27; length: 15; CDR3: CASSLKTVAVGEAFF
V: TRBV29-1; length: 14; CDR3: CSVQRDTNSYEQYF
V: TRBV7-9; length: 15; CDR3: CASSLAVGTNTEAFF
V: TRBV30; length: 15; CDR3: CAWSVQSRGNSPLHF
V: TRBV28; length: 13; CDR3: CASSRGMGTEAFF
V: TRBV5-5; length: 14; CDR3: CASSSTGRTDTQYF
V: TRBV5-6; length: 17; CDR3: CASSDWRRRSSYNEQFF
V: TRBV19; length: 13; CDR3: CASSMQDYQPQHF
V: TRBV7-8; length: 15; CDR3: CASSLVDSPNQPQHF
V: TRBV5-6; length: 15; CDR3: CASSPPGLYNSPLHF
V: TRBV19; length: 15; CDR3: CASSRRGVQSYEQYF
V: TRBV9; length: 17; CDR3: CASSVATGRAIPDTQYF
V: TRBV7-9; length: 18; CDR3: CASSSPRTGVMVGEKLFF
V: TRBV5-1; length: 12; CDR3: CASSLAGDGYTF
V: TRBV25-1; length: 16; CDR3: CASSEYWSSSGNTIYF
V: TRBV5-1; length: 19; CDR3: CASSLPIAGGSGSYNEQFF
V: TRBV11-2; length: 14; CDR3: CASSSGTYYNEQFF
V: TRBV5-1; length: 15; CDR3: CASSLGVGTNEKLFF
V: TRBV7-8; length: 14; CDR3: CASSLSVGRAEAFF
V: TRBV7-6; length: 12; CDR3: CASSLLANEQFF
V: TRBV21-1; length: 15; CDR3: CASSKVPQGQGGYTF
V: TRBV27; length: 13; CDR3: CASSWTGEGEQYF
V: TRBV25-1; length: 17; CDR3: CASSPRVAGITPDTQYF